The present T cell receptor (beta chain) was sequenced within a study of T cell changes during pregnancy in multiple sclerosis. TCRdb's table, derived via immunoSEQ multiplex PCR, lists solely in-frame clones and lacks some. The table lists about 36,000 clones, approximately 90% of them singletons. The germline V gene has CDR1 SGHVS and CDR2 FQNEAQ. V trimming: 5 bases; J trimming: 5 bases; junction bases outside the gene matches: 6. The CDR3 consists of 14 residues. In the case of this clone: The sample contains more than one DNA sequence encoding this CDR3.

The chain links TRBV7-8 to TRBJ1-2; 9 nucleotides line up with TRBD1. This TCR was recovered from a female donor with multiple sclerosis, enrolled in a pregnancy study. The source was CD4+ T cells from peripheral blood mononuclear cells, collected in the first trimester of pregnancy. The CDR3 DNA sequence: TGTGCCAGCAGCAGCAGGGACAGGGTTTATGGCTACACCTTC. Translation gives CASSSRDRVYGYTF.